This T cell receptor beta chain was documented in a study of blood T cell repertoires in COVID-19. At the level of the study: The cDNA or gDNA used as material had been derived from T cells, B-cell-depleted T cells, or PBMCs.

In its sample, this clone was seen once. Germline V gene lookup returns CDR1 MNHNY and CDR2 SVGAGI (reference sequence). There are 15 residues in the CDR3. The V and J ends lost 5 bases and 5 bases, in that order; junction bases with no gene match: 11. Sequencing used immunoSEQ multiplex PCR; TCRdb keeps in-frame clones, though not all of them. The table shows 81,000 or so clones, with around 94% occurring only once. The chain couples TRBV6-6 to TRBJ2-7, with TRBD2 matching 8 bases. The sequenced sample was peripheral blood. The TCR originated in a woman in her fifties or sixties with active COVID-19. CDR3 nucleotides: TGTGCCAGCAGTGGTCAAGCGGGAGCGGGTCACGAGCAGTACTTC. Translated: CASSGQAGAGHEQYF.